This record looks at one TCR beta chain sequence and its context. This sample is drawn from a study of cytomegalovirus exposure and HLA in healthy donors. It was with 60 Vbeta and 13 Jbeta primers that the PCR ran. Clones were sequenced by immunoSEQ multiplex PCR, and TCRdb holds only the in-frame ones, with some missing. Here the sample spans 150,000 to 200,000 clones, approximately 78% being singletons. At the time of sampling, donors were nominally healthy, though unrecorded immune exposures were likely. The sample taken for sequencing was PBMCs. The source is a woman aged 18-35 years in good health and CMV-seronegative.

CDR3 bases: TGTGCCAGCACCGTCGGGGGACCCTGGGACACCATATATTTT. As protein: CASTVGGPWDTIYF. The genes are TRBV28 and TRBJ1-3; tentative D call: TRBD1 (5 bases). Germline loops: CDR1 MDHEN, CDR2 SYDVKM. The CDR3 runs 14 residues. Trimming pared 7 bases from V and 8 bases from J, leaving 18 bases between.